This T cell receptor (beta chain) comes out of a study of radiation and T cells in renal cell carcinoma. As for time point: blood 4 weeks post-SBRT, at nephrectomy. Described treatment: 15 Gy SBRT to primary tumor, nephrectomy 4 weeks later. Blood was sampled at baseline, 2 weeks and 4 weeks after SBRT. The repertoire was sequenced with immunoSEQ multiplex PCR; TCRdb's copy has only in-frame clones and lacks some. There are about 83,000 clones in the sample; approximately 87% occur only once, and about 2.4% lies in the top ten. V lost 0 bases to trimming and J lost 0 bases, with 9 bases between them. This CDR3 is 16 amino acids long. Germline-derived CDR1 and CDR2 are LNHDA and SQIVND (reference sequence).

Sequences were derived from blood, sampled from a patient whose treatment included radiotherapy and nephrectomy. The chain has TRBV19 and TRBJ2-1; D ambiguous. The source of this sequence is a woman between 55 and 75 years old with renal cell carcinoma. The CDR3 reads CASSIELPGSYNEQFF. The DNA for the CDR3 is TGTGCCAGTAGTATAGAACTACCTGGCTCCTACAATGAGCAGTTCTTC.